The T cell receptor (beta chain) under discussion was sequenced for a study of CXCR3-negative and CXCR3-positive naive CD8 T cells. As regards this clonotype: Its antigen is still unknown.

UMI-labeled 5' RACE TRB cDNA libraries were prepared from the cells. TCRdb reprocessed the 5' RACE reads and stores each CDR3 protein as one record, lacking DNA. This table holds 65,000 to 75,000 distinct CDR3 sequences. This CDR3 is 16 amino acids long. CDR1 is WNHNN, CDR2 SYGVQD, per germline (reference sequence). Points from the study as a whole: Naive cells that were CXCR3-positive had more hydrophobic TRB CDR3s (compared with CXCR3-negative naive cells).

The sequencing input was naive CXCR3+ CD8+ T cells from blood. This sample's subset: CD45RO-CCR7+CD27+CD95- naive CD8+ T cells expressing CXCR3 (TNR3+). This receptor was identified in a human donor in good health. Some clones in this sample may be carry-over from other donors' samples. The chain couples TRBV10-1 to TRBJ2-1; the TCRdb call, TRBD2, lacks DNA for checking. This CDR3 reads CAEEGTSGGLNNEQFF.